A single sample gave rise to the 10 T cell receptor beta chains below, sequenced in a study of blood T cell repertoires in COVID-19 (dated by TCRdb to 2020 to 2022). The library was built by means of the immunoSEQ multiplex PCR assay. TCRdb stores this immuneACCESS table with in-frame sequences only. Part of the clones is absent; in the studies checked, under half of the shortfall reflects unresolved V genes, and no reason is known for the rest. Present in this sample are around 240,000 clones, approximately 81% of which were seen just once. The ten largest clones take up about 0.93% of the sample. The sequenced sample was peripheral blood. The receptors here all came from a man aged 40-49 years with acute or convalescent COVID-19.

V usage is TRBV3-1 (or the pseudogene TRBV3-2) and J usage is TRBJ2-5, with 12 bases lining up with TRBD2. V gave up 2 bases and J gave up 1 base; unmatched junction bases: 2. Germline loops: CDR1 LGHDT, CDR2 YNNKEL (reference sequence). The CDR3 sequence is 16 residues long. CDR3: CASSQLAGGGQETQYF. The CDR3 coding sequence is TGTGCCAGCAGCCAACTAGCGGGGGGGGGCCAAGAGACCCAGTACTTC.

The CDR3 is CASSPRGTGGPETQYF. CDR3 DNA sequence: TGTGCCAGCAGCCCACGGGGGACGGGGGGGCCAGAGACCCAGTACTTC. The chain uses TRBV3-1 (or the pseudogene TRBV3-2) and TRBJ2-5, with TRBD2 matching over 8 bases. The length of the CDR3 is 16 residues. V shed 4 bases, J shed 4 bases, and the junction held 11 bases outside the gene matches. Germline CDR1 and CDR2: LGHDT and YNNKEL (reference sequence).

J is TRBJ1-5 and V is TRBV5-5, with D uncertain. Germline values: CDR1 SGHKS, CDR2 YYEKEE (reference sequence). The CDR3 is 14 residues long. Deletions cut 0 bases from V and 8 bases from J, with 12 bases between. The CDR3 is CASSLGTGLEPQHF. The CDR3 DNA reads TGTGCCAGCAGCTTGGGTACGGGTTTGGAGCCCCAGCATTTT.

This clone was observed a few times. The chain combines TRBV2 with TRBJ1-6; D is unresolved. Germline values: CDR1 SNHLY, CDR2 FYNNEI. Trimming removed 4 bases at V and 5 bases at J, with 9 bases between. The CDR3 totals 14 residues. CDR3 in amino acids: CASSVTGDNSPLHF. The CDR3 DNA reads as TGTGCCAGCAGTGTTACCGGGGATAATTCACCCCTCCACTTT.

The CDR3 loop is CASRQRGQGAYNEQFF. In nucleotides, the CDR3 is TGTGCCAGCAGACAACGAGGACAGGGAGCCTACAATGAGCAGTTCTTC. The chain employs TRBV27 and TRBJ2-1, with 8 nucleotides matching TRBD1. Trimming cost V 6 bases and J 2 bases; bases outside gene matches: 9. Germline CDR1 MNHEY, CDR2 SMNVEV (reference sequence). The CDR3 totals 16 residues.

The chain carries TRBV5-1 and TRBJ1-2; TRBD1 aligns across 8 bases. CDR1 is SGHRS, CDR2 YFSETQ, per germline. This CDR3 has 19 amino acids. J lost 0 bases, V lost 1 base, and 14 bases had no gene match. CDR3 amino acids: CASSLSSGQGAQANYGYTF. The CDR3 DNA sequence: TGCGCCAGCAGCTTGTCGAGTGGGCAGGGGGCTCAAGCTAACTATGGCTACACCTTC.

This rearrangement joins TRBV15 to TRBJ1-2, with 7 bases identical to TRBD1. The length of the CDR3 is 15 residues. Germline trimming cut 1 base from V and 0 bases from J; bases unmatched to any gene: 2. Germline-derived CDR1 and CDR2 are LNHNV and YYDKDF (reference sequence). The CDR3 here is CATSRGDSSNYGYTF. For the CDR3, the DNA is TGTGCCACCAGCAGAGGGGACAGTTCTAACTATGGCTACACCTTC.

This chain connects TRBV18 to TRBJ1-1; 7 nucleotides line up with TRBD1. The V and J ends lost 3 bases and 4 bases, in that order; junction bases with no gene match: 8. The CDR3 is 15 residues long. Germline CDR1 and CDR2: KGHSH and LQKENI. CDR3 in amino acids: CASSPLRGDGTEAFF. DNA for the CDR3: TGTGCCAGCTCACCCCTCAGGGGGGACGGCACTGAAGCTTTCTTT.

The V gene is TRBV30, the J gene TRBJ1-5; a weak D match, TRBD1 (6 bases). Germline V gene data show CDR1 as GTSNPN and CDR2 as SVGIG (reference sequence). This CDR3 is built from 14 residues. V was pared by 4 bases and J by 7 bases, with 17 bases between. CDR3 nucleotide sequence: TGTGCCTGGACGGTACAGGGTCGATTCCAGCCCCAGCATTTT. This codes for CAWTVQGRFQPQHF.

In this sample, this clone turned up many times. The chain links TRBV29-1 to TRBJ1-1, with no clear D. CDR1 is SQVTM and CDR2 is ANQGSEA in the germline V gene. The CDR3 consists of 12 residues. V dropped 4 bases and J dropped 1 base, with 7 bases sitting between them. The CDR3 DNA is TGCAGCGTTGGCGGAGGGAACACTGAAGCTTTCTTT. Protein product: CSVGGGNTEAFF.